The rows below give T cell receptor beta chains drawn from one sample of a study of CD8+CD57+ T cells in acquired aplastic anemia. A single record per CDR3 protein comes from TCRdb applying MiXCR to the reads. The data contain approximately 270,000 distinct CDR3 sequences, around 60% of them singletons. Sequences were obtained from sorted CD4+, CD8+, or CD8+CD57+ T cells (not recorded which) from PBMCs. The receptors come from a human donor with severe aplastic anemia or a healthy control (not recorded which). The CDR3 runs from the conserved cysteine through the conserved F or W. Each record gives: CDR3 protein, CDR3 DNA, J gene, clone size, V gene, CDR3 length, D gene. A D gene is named only where the DNA matches it firmly. Size is omitted from some rows. Given values are once, few, many or a class for expanded clones.

CASSLDRVSDEQYF | TGCGCCAGCAGCTTAGACAGGGTCTCAGACGAGCAGTACTTC | TRBJ2-7 | NA | TRBV5-1 | 14 | TRBD1
CAIAQGKETQYF | TGTGCCATCGCACAGGGGAAAGAGACCCAGTACTTC | TRBJ2-5 | NA | TRBV10-3 | 12 | TRBD1
CASRPSTGVNYGYTF | TGTGCCAGTAGGCCCAGTACAGGGGTCAACTATGGCTACACCTTC | TRBJ1-2 | once | TRBV19 | 15 | TRBD1
CASSVGTGMRDQPQHF | TGTGCCAGCAGCGTTGGTACAGGGATGCGTGATCAGCCCCAGCATTTT | TRBJ1-5 | many | TRBV9 | 16 | NA
CASSSAVAGHTNTEAFF | TGCGCCAGCAGCTCGGCAGTCGCGGGACACACGAACACTGAAGCTTTCTTT | TRBJ1-1 | NA | TRBV5-1 | 17 | NA
CASSLGGVMNTEAFF | TGTGCCAGCAGTTTAGGGGGAGTCATGAACACTGAAGCTTTCTTT | TRBJ1-1 | NA | TRBV12-3/TRBV12-4 | 15 | NA
CSALGGTGGYTF | TGCAGCGCCCTCGGAGGGACAGGTGGCTACACCTTC | TRBJ1-2 | once | TRBV20-1 | 12 | TRBD1
CASSLSGTGVREQYF | TGTGCCAGCAGTTTGTCCGGGACAGGTGTTCGGGAGCAGTACTTC | TRBJ2-7 | many | TRBV28 | 15 | TRBD1
CASRRTGTTYEQYF | TGTGCCAGCAGACGGACGGGGACCACCTACGAGCAGTACTTC | TRBJ2-7 | many | TRBV12-3/TRBV12-4 | 14 | NA
CASSPRGLPGRPSYEQYF | TGTGCCAGCAGCCCCCGAGGTCTTCCGGGACGGCCCTCCTACGAGCAGTACTTC | TRBJ2-7 | NA | TRBV7-8 | 18 | NA
CASTRNHRDWNTEAFF | TGTGCCAGCACCCGAAACCACAGGGATTGGAACACTGAAGCTTTCTTT | TRBJ1-1 | few | TRBV6-2/TRBV6-3 | 16 | NA
CASSLEQYNSPLHF | TGTGCCAGCAGCTTAGAACAGTATAATTCACCCCTCCACTTT | TRBJ1-6 | many | TRBV7-9 | 14 | NA
CSQVPSGGVQETQYF | TGCAGCCAAGTACCTAGCGGGGGAGTCCAAGAGACCCAGTACTTC | TRBJ2-5 | NA | TRBV29-1 | 15 | TRBD2
CSARDSRRNSPLHF | TGCAGTGCTAGAGATTCAAGAAGAAATTCACCCCTCCACTTT | TRBJ1-6 | NA | TRBV20-1 | 14 | NA